This T cell receptor (beta chain) was recovered during a study of blood T cell repertoires in COVID-19. For the study at large: Donors in the United States, Italy and Spain gave samples during acute or convalescent COVID-19. In each case, the material was cDNA or gDNA derived from T cells, B-cell-depleted T cells, or PBMCs.

The CDR3 covers 14 residues. V lost 0 bases, J lost 3 bases, and 7 bases lay in between. Germline V gene sequence: CDR1 SGHRS, CDR2 YFSETQ. In the case of this clone: Other DNA sequences in this sample translate to the same CDR3.

Original processing notes: From reference gene primer amplification, estimates of nucleated cell counts were derived. Measured with immunoSEQ multiplex PCR; TCRdb has only the in-frame clones, and not every one. That table supplies the V and J calls and clone size; D and trimming were determined from the DNA. The repertoire consists of approximately 250,000 clones, with approximately 83% occurring once and the leading ten covering about 7.4%. The receptor was derived from a woman between 50 and 59 years old with acute or convalescent COVID-19. The V call is TRBV5-1, the J call TRBJ2-1; maybe TRBD1 (5 bases). Sequencing was done on a sample of peripheral blood. CDR3 loop: CASSLGQGYNEQFF. The CDR3 bases are TGCGCCAGCAGCTTGGGTCAGGGCTACAATGAGCAGTTCTTC.